These 30 T cell receptor beta chains were sequenced from one sample in a study of cytotoxic CD8 clonotypes in ibrutinib-treated CLL. Repertoires were generated with immunoSEQ multiplex PCR, while TCRdb's copy carries only in-frame clones and drops some. The sample has about 140,000 clones; 80% are singletons. The sequencing here drew on PBMCs, taken after 36 months of ibrutinib treatment. All receptors derive from a human donor with chronic lymphocytic leukemia.

The rearrangement links TRBV18 to TRBJ2-7, with D maybe TRBD1 (6 bases). Germline V gene data show CDR1 as KGHSH and CDR2 as LQKENI. Trimming took off 1 base at V and 3 bases at J, with 31 bases between the two ends. CDR3 size: 21 residues. CDR3 sequence (DNA): TGTGCCAGCTCACCACGGGCAGGGGTGAGCCCCGAAACCCAAATACTCTACGAGCAGTACTTC. This gives the protein CASSPRAGVSPETQILYEQYF. The full variable domain, rest sourced from reference TRBV18 and TRBJ2-7, is NAGVMQNPRHLVRRRGQEARLRCSPMKGHSHVYWYRQLPEEGLKFMVYLQKENIIDESGMPKERFSAEFPKEGPSILRIQQVVRGDSAAYFCASSPRAGVSPETQILYEQYFGPGTRLTVT.

The chain recombines TRBV7-9 with TRBJ1-2, with a weak D call TRBD1 (5 bases). The CDR3 has 13 amino acids. V was pared by 0 bases and J by 5 bases, with 7 bases between. Germline V gene data show CDR1 as SEHNR and CDR2 as FQNEAQ (reference sequence). Here the CDR3 reads CASSLAGTYGYTF. CDR3 nucleotide sequence: TGTGCCAGCAGCTTAGCGGGGACTTATGGCTACACCTTC.

The chain is built from TRBV7-6 and TRBJ2-1, with 9 bases aligning to TRBD2. This CDR3 has 14 amino acids. Germline CDR1 SGHVS, CDR2 FNYEAQ. Losses at the gene ends were 0 bases for V and 10 bases for J; bases not matched to a gene: 4. Written as DNA, the CDR3 is TGTGCCAGCAGCTTAGCGCAGCGGGAGGAAGAGCAGTTCTTC. It encodes CASSLAQREEEQFF.

This chain joins TRBV19 and TRBJ1-4; TRBD1 matches at 9 bases. This CDR3 has 15 amino acids. After removal of 10 bases from V and 1 base from J, the junction contained 7 bases not matched to a gene. Germline V gives CDR1 LNHDA, CDR2 SQIVND (reference sequence). CDR3 region: CATLGQGGTNEKLFF. In DNA form, the CDR3 reads TGTGCCACCCTGGGACAGGGTGGAACTAATGAAAAACTGTTTTTT. Filled out from reference TRBV19 and TRBJ1-4, the complete variable domain reads DGGITQSPKYLFRKEGQNVTLSCEQNLNHDAMYWYRQDPGQGLRLIYYSQIVNDFQKGDIAEGYSVSREKKESFPLTVTSAQKNPTAFYLCATLGQGGTNEKLFFGSGTQLSVL.

The genes are TRBV25-1 and TRBJ2-7; TRBD2 aligns across 8 bases. CDR1 is MGHDK, CDR2 SYGVNS, per germline. The V and J ends lost 5 bases and 6 bases, in that order; junction bases with no gene match: 6. There are 13 residues in the CDR3. This chain's CDR3 is CASSPGLVGEQYF. CDR3 sequence (DNA): TGTGCCAGCAGTCCGGGACTAGTGGGCGAGCAGTACTTC.

The chain has TRBV6-5 and TRBJ1-3; D uncertain. Looked up from germline, CDR1 is MNHEY and CDR2 is SVGAGI. V shed 0 bases and J shed 8 bases, with 17 bases lying between them. The CDR3 sequence is 16 residues long. In DNA, the CDR3 is TGTGCCAGCAGTTACTCGATTTCTAAGCTTGTGGACACCATATATTTT. Translation: CASSYSISKLVDTIYF.

V is TRBV7-6 and J is TRBJ2-7, with D hard to call. Germline V lookup: CDR1 SGHVS, CDR2 FNYEAQ. V was trimmed by 3 bases and J by 3 bases, leaving 15 bases between them. CDR3 length: 15 amino acids. Here the CDR3 reads CASSFYLSIRYEQYF. DNA for the CDR3: TGTGCCAGCAGCTTTTATTTATCCATCCGCTACGAGCAGTACTTC. Full variable domain (rest looked up from reference TRBV7-6 and TRBJ2-7): GAGVSQSPRYKVTKRGQDVALRCDPISGHVSLYWYRQALGQGPEFLTYFNYEAQQDKSGLPNDRFSAERPEGSISTLTIQRTEQRDSAMYRCASSFYLSIRYEQYFGPGTRLTVT.

V and J are TRBV7-9 and TRBJ2-7; no reliable D call. V dropped 0 bases and J dropped 5 bases, with 8 bases sitting between them. Germline V gives CDR1 SEHNR, CDR2 FQNEAQ (reference sequence). This CDR3 region has 13 residues. DNA of the CDR3: TGTGCCAGCAGCTTAGCAGGAACCCACGAGCAGTACTTC. Its translation is CASSLAGTHEQYF.

This clone has only a few counts. This chain joins TRBV21-1 and TRBJ2-1; the table names TRBD2, a call not compared with the DNA. TRBV21-1 is assigned pseudogene status. The CDR3 loop spans 15 amino acids. The CDR3 protein is CASTLPRVSRNEQFF. As DNA, the CDR3 is TGTGCCAGCACCTTGCCTCGGGTCTCACGGAATGAGCAGTTCTTC.

The J gene is TRBJ1-1, the V gene TRBV27; D possibly corresponds to TRBD1 (5 bases). Trimming shortened V by 6 bases and J by 5 bases, and 13 bases separated the two germline ends. This CDR3 region has 13 residues. Germline CDR1 MNHEY, CDR2 SMNVEV (reference sequence). The CDR3 region has the DNA TGTGCCAGCAGGTGGGGGGTGAGTACTGAAGCTTTCTTT. This encodes CASRWGVSTEAFF.

The rearrangement links TRBV5-4 to TRBJ2-7; possible D gene TRBD1, 6 bases. Germline V lookup: CDR1 SGHNT, CDR2 YYREEE (reference sequence). The CDR3 runs to 16 residues. V shed 1 base and J shed 0 bases, with 14 bases lying between them. CDR3 protein: CASSLSAGVSSYEQYF. In nucleotides, the CDR3 is TGTGCCAGCAGCTTGAGTGCAGGGGTGAGCTCCTACGAGCAGTACTTC.

This clone appeared once. J is TRBJ2-1 and V is TRBV6-5; weak D call: TRBD1 (6 bases). Trimming removed 6 bases at V and 10 bases at J, with 13 bases between. The CDR3 loop spans 12 amino acids. CDR1 MNHEY and CDR2 SVGAGI come from the germline V gene. CDR3 bases: TGTGCCAGCAGAGGGGGAAGGGGGGAGCAGTTCTTC. It specifies CASRGGRGEQFF.

The rearrangement uses TRBV9 and TRBJ2-3; 8 nucleotides align to TRBD2. This CDR3 contains 15 residues. Germline CDR1 is SGDLS and CDR2 is YYNGEE. V gave up 3 bases and J gave up 3 bases; unmatched junction bases: 6. The chain's CDR3 is CASSASGSGTDTQYF. The CDR3, as DNA: TGTGCCAGCAGCGCGAGCGGGAGTGGGACAGATACGCAGTATTTT.

The chain combines TRBV9 with TRBJ2-3; D unclear. V gave up 3 bases and J gave up 1 base, with 9 bases separating them. The CDR3 is 14 amino acids. The V gene's germline CDR1 is SGDLS and CDR2 YYNGEE. CDR3 nucleotides: TGTGCCAGCAGCGCCTGGGCCCGCACAGATACGCAGTATTTT. Translating gives CASSAWARTDTQYF.

The chain employs TRBV5-1 and TRBJ2-1, with D perhaps TRBD1 (6 bases). Germline CDR1 and CDR2: SGHRS and YFSETQ. The CDR3 covers 16 residues. V lost 0 bases to trimming and J lost 9 bases, with 19 bases between them. CDR3: CASSLVVDSLSFEQFF. CDR3 DNA sequence: TGCGCCAGCAGCTTGGTGGTGGACAGTCTCTCGTTTGAGCAGTTCTTC.

The V call is TRBV5-6, the J call TRBJ1-2, with D possibly matching TRBD1 (5 bases). In germline, CDR1 is SGHDT, CDR2 YYEEEE. This CDR3 is built from 14 residues. V lost 3 bases to trimming and J lost 9 bases, with 18 bases between them. CDR3 DNA: TGTGCCAGCAGCTCATACGGGACCCAGAGGAGCTACACCTTC. Translating it yields CASSSYGTQRSYTF.

The chain employs TRBV30 and TRBJ2-3; 8 bases line up with TRBD2. V lost 1 base and J lost 4; bases outside the gene matches: 10. The CDR3 is made up of 16 amino acids. From germline, CDR1 is GTSNPN and CDR2 SVGIG (reference sequence). The CDR3 nucleotides are TGTGCCTGGAGTGCCTCTTGGGCGGGAGGTCCAGATACGCAGTATTTT. Residues: CAWSASWAGGPDTQYF.

Notes on this clone: Distinct nucleotide sequences in the sample also encode this CDR3. DNA for the CDR3: TGTGCCTGGAGCCCTTTAGAGACCCAGTACTTC. This encodes CAWSPLETQYF. The rearrangement joins TRBV30 to TRBJ2-5; the D is unclear. Per the germline V gene, CDR1 is GTSNPN and CDR2 is SVGIG (reference sequence). V lost 3 bases and J 4 bases, leaving 6 bases between the germline ends. The CDR3 is made up of 11 amino acids.

The chain employs TRBV6-1 and TRBJ2-7; D possibly corresponds to TRBD2 (5 bases). There are 14 residues in the CDR3. Trimming took 2 bases from V and 2 from J, leaving 10 bases between them. Looked up from germline, CDR1 is MNHNS and CDR2 is SASEGT. CDR3 loop: CASSEFGETYEQYF. DNA for the CDR3: TGTGCCAGCAGTGAATTCGGGGAAACCTACGAGCAGTACTTC.

This clone was seen only once. The chain recombines TRBV30 with TRBJ1-3; no clear D. V was clipped by 0 bases and J by 4 bases, with 4 bases between them. This CDR3 region has 12 residues. Germline V gives CDR1 GTSNPN, CDR2 SVGIG (reference sequence). This chain's CDR3 is CAWSVLGNTIYF. Here the CDR3 DNA reads TGTGCCTGGAGTGTACTGGGAAACACCATATATTTT.

The J gene is TRBJ1-1, the V gene TRBV18, with D possibly being TRBD1 (5 bases). The ends were cut back, 3 bases at V and 0 bases at J, with 11 bases in the middle. CDR1 is KGHSH and CDR2 is LQKENI in the germline V gene. This CDR3 region has 15 residues. The CDR3 bases are TGTGCCAGCTCACCGGGACTCTCCTTGAACACTGAAGCTTTCTTT. Encoded protein: CASSPGLSLNTEAFF. Full variable domain (remainder filled in from reference TRBV18 and TRBJ1-1): NAGVMQNPRHLVRRRGQEARLRCSPMKGHSHVYWYRQLPEEGLKFMVYLQKENIIDESGMPKERFSAEFPKEGPSILRIQQVVRGDSAAYFCASSPGLSLNTEAFFGQGTRLTVV.

The rearrangement links TRBV10-3 to TRBJ1-1, with TRBD1 as a possible D gene (6 bases). V was clipped by 5 bases and J by 4 bases, with 14 bases between them. This CDR3 has 14 amino acids. Germline V CDR1 and CDR2: ENHRY, SYGVKD. CDR3 loop: CAISTGTPSTEAFF. The DNA for the CDR3 is TGTGCCATCAGTACCGGGACACCGAGCACTGAAGCTTTCTTT.

This chain connects TRBV5-1 to TRBJ2-1, with TRBD2 matching 12 bases. From germline, CDR1 is SGHRS and CDR2 YFSETQ. The V segment lost 0 bases and the J segment 7 bases; nucleotides outside the gene matches: 2. CDR3 length: 15 residues. The CDR3 here is CASSLGLAGVNEQFF. The CDR3 DNA sequence: TGCGCCAGCAGCTTGGGACTAGCGGGGGTAAATGAGCAGTTCTTC.

The chain carries TRBV28 and TRBJ2-7, with D perhaps TRBD1 or TRBD2 (6 bases each). Germline V lookup: CDR1 MDHEN, CDR2 SYDVKM. Trimming left V 8 bases short and J 4 bases short, with 24 bases between. This CDR3 is built from 16 residues. CDR3 loop: CASGGIGTMWLYEQYF. The CDR3 region has the DNA TGTGCCAGCGGCGGGATAGGGACAATGTGGCTTTACGAGCAGTACTTC.

The chain employs TRBV7-8 and TRBJ1-5; 7 bases match TRBD1. Germline-derived CDR1 and CDR2 are SGHVS and FQNEAQ. Trimming removed 2 bases from V and 2 bases from J; junction bases left unmatched: 9. CDR3 length: 17 amino acids. The CDR3 reads CASSLWTGARGNQPQHF. The CDR3 DNA reads TGTGCCAGCAGCTTATGGACAGGCGCTAGGGGCAATCAGCCCCAGCATTTT. Using reference TRBV7-8 and TRBJ1-5 for the parts outside the CDR3, the full variable domain is GAGVSQSPRYKVAKRGQDVALRCDPISGHVSLFWYQQALGQGPEFLTYFQNEAQLDKSGLPSDRFFAERPEGSVSTLKIQRTQQEDSAVYLCASSLWTGARGNQPQHFGDGTRLSIL.

J is TRBJ1-2 and V is TRBV2; 10 bases match TRBD1. Trimming removed 7 bases from V and 3 bases from J; junction bases left unmatched: 2. Germline CDR1 reads SNHLY; CDR2 reads FYNNEI. The CDR3 runs to 13 residues. Written as DNA, the CDR3 is TGTGCCAGCATGGGACAGGGGCACTATGGCTACACCTTC. Translated: CASMGQGHYGYTF.

The V call is TRBV19, the J call TRBJ2-7; TRBD1 matches at 9 bases. The germline V gene encodes CDR1 LNHDA and CDR2 SQIVND (reference sequence). This CDR3 region has 14 residues. V was clipped by 4 bases and J by 4 bases; unmatched bases: 5. CDR3 region: CASSKTGTGYEQYF. The CDR3 DNA follows: TGTGCCAGTAGTAAAACGGGGACAGGGTACGAGCAGTACTTC.

This clone was observed once. The chain uses TRBV5-1 and TRBJ2-7, with 9 bases that match TRBD1. With 2 bases clipped from V and 2 bases from J, the junction kept 5 bases outside the gene matches. The CDR3 length is 15 residues. Germline CDR1 reads SGHRS; CDR2 reads YFSETQ. CDR3 protein: CASSLTGQGAYEQYF. CDR3 DNA: TGCGCCAGCAGCTTAACGGGACAGGGTGCCTACGAGCAGTACTTC.

V and J are TRBV6-1 and TRBJ2-7; the match to TRBD1 covers 7 bases. This CDR3 contains 13 residues. The germline CDR1 and CDR2 sequences are MNHNS and SASEGT. V was pared by 5 bases and J by 3 bases, with 4 bases of the junction left unmatched. In nucleotides, the CDR3 is TGTGCCAGCAGTTCCGGGGACAGCTACGAGCAGTACTTC. This codes for CASSSGDSYEQYF.

V and J are TRBV9 and TRBJ2-5; perhaps TRBD1 as D (5 bases). Germline V gene lookup returns CDR1 SGDLS and CDR2 YYNGEE. Trimming took 0 bases from V and 5 from J, leaving 14 bases between them. This CDR3 is 15 amino acids long. CDR3 nucleotides: TGTGCCAGCAGCGTAGCGGTTCAGGGTGGCGAGACCCAGTACTTC. This gives the protein CASSVAVQGGETQYF.